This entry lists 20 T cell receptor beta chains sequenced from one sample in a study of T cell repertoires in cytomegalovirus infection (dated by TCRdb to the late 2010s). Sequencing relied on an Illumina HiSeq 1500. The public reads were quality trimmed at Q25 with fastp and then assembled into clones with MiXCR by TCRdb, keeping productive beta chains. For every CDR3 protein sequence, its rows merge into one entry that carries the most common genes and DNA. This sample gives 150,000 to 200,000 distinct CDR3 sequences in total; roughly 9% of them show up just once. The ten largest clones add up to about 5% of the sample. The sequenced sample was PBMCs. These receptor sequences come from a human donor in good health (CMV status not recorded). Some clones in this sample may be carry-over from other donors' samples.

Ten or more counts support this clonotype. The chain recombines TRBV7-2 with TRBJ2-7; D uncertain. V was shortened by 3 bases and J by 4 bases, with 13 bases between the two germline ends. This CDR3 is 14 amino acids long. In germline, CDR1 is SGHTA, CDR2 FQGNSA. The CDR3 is CASSFPPNFYEQYF. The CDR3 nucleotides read TGTGCCAGCAGCTTCCCCCCAAATTTTTACGAGCAGTACTTC.

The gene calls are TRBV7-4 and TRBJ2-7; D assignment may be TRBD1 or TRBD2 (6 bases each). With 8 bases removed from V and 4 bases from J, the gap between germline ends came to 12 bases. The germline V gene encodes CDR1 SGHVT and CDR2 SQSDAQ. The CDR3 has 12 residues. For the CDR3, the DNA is TGTGCCAGCGGACTACAGGGATACGAGCAGTACTTC. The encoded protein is CASGLQGYEQYF.

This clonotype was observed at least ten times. The CDR3 DNA follows: TGCGCCAGCAGCAGGACAGGAGCCAGGAGGGGAGCTGAAGCTTTCTTT. As protein: CASSRTGARRGAEAFF. This chain links TRBV5-1 with TRBJ1-1; 7 positions match TRBD1. With V trimmed by 4 bases and J by 6 bases, 15 bases remained unmatched. Germline CDR1 is SGHRS and CDR2 is YFSETQ. CDR3 length: 16 amino acids.

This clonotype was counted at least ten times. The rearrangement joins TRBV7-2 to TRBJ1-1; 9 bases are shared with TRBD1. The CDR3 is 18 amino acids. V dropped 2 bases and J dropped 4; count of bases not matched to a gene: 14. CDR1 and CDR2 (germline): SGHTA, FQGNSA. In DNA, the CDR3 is TGTGCCAGCAGCTTAAGGTTCGGGACAGGGTTACTCTCCACTGAAGCTTTCTTT. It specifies CASSLRFGTGLLSTEAFF.

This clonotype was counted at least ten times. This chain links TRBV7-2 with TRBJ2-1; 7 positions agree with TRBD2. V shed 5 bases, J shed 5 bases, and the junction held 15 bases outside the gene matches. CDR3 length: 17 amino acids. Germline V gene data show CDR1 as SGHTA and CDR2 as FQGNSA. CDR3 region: CASSPRDYQGKNNEQFF. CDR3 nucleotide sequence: TGTGCCAGCAGCCCACGGGACTACCAAGGAAAAAACAATGAGCAGTTCTTC. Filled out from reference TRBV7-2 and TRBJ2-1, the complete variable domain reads GAGVSQSPSNKVTEKGKDVELRCDPISGHTALYWYRQSLGQGLEFLIYFQGNSAPDKSGLPSDRFSAERTGGSVSTLTIQRTQQEDSAVYLCASSPRDYQGKNNEQFFGPGTRLTVL.

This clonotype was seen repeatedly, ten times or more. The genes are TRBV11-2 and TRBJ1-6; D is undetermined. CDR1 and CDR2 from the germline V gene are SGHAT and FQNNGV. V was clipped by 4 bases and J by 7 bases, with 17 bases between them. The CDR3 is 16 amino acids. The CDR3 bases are TGTGCCAGCAGCTCCTACGGAGGAGGCGACAATTCACCCCTCCACTTT. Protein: CASSSYGGGDNSPLHF.

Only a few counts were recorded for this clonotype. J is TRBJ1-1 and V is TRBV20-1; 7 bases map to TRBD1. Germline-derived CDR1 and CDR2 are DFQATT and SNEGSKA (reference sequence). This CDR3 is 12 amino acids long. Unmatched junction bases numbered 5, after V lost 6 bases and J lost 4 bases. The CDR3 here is CSAPGGLTEAFF. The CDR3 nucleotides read TGCAGTGCCCCAGGGGGACTCACTGAAGCTTTCTTT.

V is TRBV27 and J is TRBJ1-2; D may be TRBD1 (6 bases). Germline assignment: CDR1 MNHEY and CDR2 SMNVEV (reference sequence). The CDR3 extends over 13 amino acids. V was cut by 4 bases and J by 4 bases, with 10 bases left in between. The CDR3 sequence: CASSSRGGYGYTF. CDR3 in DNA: TGTGCCAGCAGTTCCAGGGGAGGCTATGGCTACACCTTC.

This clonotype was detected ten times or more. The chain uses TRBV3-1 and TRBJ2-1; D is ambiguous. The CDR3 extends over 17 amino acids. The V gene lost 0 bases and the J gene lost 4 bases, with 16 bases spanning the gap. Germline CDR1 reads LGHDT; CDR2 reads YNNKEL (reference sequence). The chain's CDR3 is CASSQEWGDVPYNEQFF. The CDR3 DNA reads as TGTGCCAGCAGCCAAGAATGGGGTGACGTACCGTACAATGAGCAGTTCTTC.

CDR3 in amino acids: CATSDPEGLYGYTF. Written as DNA, the CDR3 is TGTGCCACCAGTGACCCCGAAGGGCTCTATGGCTACACCTTC. This chain uses TRBV24-1 with TRBJ1-2; D gene unclear. Trimming removed 4 bases at V and 4 bases at J, with 12 bases between. The CDR3 sequence is 14 residues long. Germline CDR1 and CDR2: KGHDR and SFDVKD.

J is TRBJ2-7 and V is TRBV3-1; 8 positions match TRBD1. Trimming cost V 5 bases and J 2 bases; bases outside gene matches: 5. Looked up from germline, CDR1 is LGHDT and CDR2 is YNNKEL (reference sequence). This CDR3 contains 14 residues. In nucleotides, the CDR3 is TGTGCCAGCAGCGACAGGGGATTAGCCTACGAGCAGTACTTC. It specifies CASSDRGLAYEQYF.

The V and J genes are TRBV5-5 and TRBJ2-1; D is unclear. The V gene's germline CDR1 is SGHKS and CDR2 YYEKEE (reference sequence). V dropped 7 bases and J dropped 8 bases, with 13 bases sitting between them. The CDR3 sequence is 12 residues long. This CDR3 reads CASQVGPDEQFF. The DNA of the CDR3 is TGTGCCAGCCAGGTAGGGCCGGATGAGCAGTTCTTC.

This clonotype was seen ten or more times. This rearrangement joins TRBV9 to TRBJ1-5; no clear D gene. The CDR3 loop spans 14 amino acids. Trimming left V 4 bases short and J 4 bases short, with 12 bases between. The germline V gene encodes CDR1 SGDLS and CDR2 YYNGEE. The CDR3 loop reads CASSRTGSNQPQHF. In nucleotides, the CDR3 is TGTGCCAGCAGCCGGACCGGGAGTAATCAGCCCCAGCATTTT.

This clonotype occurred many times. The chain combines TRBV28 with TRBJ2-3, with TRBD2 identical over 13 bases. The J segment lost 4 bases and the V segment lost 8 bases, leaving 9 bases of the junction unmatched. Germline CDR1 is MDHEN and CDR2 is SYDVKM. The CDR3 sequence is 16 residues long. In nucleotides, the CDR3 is TGTGCCAGCGTCGGACTAGCGGGGGAAGTGGCAGATACGCAGTATTTT. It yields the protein CASVGLAGEVADTQYF. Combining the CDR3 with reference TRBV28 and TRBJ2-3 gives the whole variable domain DVKVTQSSRYLVKRTGEKVFLECVQDMDHENMFWYRQDPGLGLRLIYFSYDVKMKEKGDIPEGYSVSREKKERFSLILESASTNQTSMYLCASVGLAGEVADTQYFGPGTRLTVL.

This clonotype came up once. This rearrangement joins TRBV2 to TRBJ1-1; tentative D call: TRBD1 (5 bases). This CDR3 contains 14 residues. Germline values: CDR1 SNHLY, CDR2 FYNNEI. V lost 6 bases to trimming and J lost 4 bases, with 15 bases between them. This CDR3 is CASRTRGESTEAFF. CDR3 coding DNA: TGTGCCAGCAGGACAAGGGGCGAGAGCACTGAAGCTTTCTTT.

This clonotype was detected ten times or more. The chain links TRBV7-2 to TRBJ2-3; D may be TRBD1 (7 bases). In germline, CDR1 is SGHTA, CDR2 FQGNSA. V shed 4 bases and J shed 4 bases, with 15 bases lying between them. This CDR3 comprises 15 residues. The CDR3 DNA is TGTGCCAGCAGCTCTCAGGGGGGCAGCGCAGATACGCAGTATTTT. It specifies CASSSQGGSADTQYF.

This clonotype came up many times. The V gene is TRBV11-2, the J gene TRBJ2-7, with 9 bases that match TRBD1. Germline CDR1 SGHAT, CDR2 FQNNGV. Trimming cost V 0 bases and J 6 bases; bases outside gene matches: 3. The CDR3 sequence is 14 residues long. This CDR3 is CASSLDRTGVEQYF. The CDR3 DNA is TGTGCCAGCAGCTTAGATCGGACAGGGGTCGAGCAGTACTTC.

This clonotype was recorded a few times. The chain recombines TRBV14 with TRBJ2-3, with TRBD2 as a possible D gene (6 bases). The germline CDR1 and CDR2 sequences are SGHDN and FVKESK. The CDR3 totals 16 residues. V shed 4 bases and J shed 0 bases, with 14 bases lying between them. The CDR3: CASSLYGTLSTDTQYF. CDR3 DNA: TGTGCCAGCAGCCTTTACGGGACTCTAAGCACAGATACGCAGTATTTT.

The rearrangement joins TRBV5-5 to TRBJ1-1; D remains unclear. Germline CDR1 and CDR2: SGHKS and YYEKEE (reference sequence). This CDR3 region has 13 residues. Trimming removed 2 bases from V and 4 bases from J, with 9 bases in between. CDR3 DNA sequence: TGTGCCAGCAGCTTCGGGCAAGCCACTGAAGCTTTCTTT. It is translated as CASSFGQATEAFF.

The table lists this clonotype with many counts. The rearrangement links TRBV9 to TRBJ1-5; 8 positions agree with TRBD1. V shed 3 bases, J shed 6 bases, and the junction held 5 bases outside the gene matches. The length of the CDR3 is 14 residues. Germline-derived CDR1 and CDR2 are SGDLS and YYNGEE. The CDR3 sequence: CASSAGQGGQPQHF. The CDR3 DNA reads TGTGCCAGCAGCGCCGGACAGGGTGGTCAGCCCCAGCATTTT.